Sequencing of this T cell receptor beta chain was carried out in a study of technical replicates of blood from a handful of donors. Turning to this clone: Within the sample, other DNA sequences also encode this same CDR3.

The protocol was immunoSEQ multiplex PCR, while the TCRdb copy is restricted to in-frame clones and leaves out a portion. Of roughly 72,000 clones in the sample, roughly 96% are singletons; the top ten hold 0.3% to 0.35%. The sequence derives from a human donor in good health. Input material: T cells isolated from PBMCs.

The CDR3 DNA reads as TGTGCCAGCAGCTTGACTAGCGGGAGCAATGAGCAGTTCTTC. This translates into CASSLTSGSNEQFF. The chain carries TRBV5-4 and TRBJ2-1; 11 bases are a match to TRBD2. Germline CDR1 SGHNT, CDR2 YYREEE (reference sequence). Trimming at V came to 1 base and at J to 6 bases, leaving 0 bases not matched to a gene. The length of the CDR3 is 14 residues.